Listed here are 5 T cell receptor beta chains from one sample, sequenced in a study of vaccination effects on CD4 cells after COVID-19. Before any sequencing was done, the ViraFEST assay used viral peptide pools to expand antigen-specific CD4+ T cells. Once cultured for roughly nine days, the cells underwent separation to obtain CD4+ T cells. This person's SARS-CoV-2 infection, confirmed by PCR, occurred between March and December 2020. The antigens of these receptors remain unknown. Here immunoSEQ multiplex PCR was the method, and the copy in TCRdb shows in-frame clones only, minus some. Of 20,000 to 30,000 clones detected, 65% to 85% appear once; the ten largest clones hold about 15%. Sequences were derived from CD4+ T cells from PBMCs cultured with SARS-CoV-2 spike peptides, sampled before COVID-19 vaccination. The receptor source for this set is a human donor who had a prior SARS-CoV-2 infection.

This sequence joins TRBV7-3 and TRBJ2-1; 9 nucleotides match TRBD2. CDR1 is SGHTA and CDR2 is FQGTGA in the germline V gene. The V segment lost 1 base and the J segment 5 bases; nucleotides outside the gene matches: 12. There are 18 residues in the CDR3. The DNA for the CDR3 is TGTGCCAGCAGCTTAAGCGGGGGGGAAATGGGAGCGGACAATGAGCAGTTCTTC. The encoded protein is CASSLSGGEMGADNEQFF.

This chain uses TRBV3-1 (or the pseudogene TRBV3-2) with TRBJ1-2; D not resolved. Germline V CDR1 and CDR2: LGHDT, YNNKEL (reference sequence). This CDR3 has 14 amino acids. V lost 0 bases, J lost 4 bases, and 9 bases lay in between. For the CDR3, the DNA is TGTGCCAGCAGCCAAGATCGGCAGACCTATGGCTACACCTTC. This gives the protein CASSQDRQTYGYTF.

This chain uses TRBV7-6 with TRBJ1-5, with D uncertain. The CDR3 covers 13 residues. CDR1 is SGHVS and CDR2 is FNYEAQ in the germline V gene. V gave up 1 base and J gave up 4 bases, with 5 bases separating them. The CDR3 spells CASSLDGNQPQHF. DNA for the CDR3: TGTGCCAGCAGCTTAGACGGGAATCAGCCCCAGCATTTT.

The CDR3 DNA is TGTGCCAGCAGCTTCGGTACAGGATTCACTGAAGCTTTCTTT. Translation: CASSFGTGFTEAFF. The chain links TRBV7-9 to TRBJ1-1, with D tentatively TRBD1 (5 bases). The CDR3 is 14 residues long. Germline CDR1 SEHNR, CDR2 FQNEAQ (reference sequence). Trimming pared 3 bases from V and 4 bases from J, leaving 12 bases between.

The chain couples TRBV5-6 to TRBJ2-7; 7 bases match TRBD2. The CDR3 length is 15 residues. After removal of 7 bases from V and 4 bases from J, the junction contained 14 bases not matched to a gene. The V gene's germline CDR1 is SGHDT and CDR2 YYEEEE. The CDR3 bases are TGTGCCAGCCGCAACAGAGGGTGGGGGGGTTACGAGCAGTACTTC. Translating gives CASRNRGWGGYEQYF.